The source of this T cell receptor beta chain is a study of T cell responses to AZD1222 COVID-19 vaccine. The data were produced by immunoSEQ multiplex PCR, yet TCRdb's version contains in-frame clones alone and is incomplete. The table lists roughly 170,000 clones, 94% of them singletons, with roughly 1.7% in the top ten. Germline V gives CDR1 SGHKS, CDR2 YYEKEE (reference sequence). V lost 4 bases and J lost 1; bases outside the gene matches: 9. The CDR3 spans 16 residues. This chain connects TRBV5-5 to TRBJ2-7; 9 bases are shared with TRBD2. The sequence was obtained from an adult who received the AZD1222 COVID-19 vaccine. The specimen was peripheral blood, collected 28 days after the second AZD1222 dose. The DNA for the CDR3 is TGTGCCAGCAGCCGCACCGGGACTAGCACTTCCTACGAGCAGTACTTC. Encoded protein: CASSRTGTSTSYEQYF. The whole variable domain, filled in from reference TRBV5-5 and TRBJ2-7, reads DAGVTQSPTHLIKTRGQQVTLRCSPISGHKSVSWYQQVLGQGPQFIFQYYEKEERGRGNFPDRFSARQFPNYSSELNVNALLLGDSALYLCASSRTGTSTSYEQYFGPGTRLTVT.